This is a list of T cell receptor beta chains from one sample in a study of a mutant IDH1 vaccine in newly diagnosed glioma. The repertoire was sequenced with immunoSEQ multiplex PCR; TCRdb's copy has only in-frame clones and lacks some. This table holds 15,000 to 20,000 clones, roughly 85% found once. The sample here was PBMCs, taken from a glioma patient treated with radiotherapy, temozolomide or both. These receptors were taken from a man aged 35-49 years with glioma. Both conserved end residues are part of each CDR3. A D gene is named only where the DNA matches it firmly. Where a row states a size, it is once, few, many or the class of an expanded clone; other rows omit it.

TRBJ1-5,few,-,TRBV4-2,TGTGCCAGCAGCCCCGGGGGGGGCAATCAGCCCCAGCATTTT,CASSPGGGNQPQHF
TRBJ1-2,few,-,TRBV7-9,TGTGCCAGCAGCTTAGAGGGTACCGGCTACACCTTC,CASSLEGTGYTF
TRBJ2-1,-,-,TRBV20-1,TGCAGTGCTAGGGGGAACAATGAGCAGTTCTTC,CSARGNNEQFF
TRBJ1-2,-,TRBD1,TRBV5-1,TGCGCCAGCAGCTTGGGACAGGGCGGCTATGGCTACACCTTC,CASSLGQGGYGYTF
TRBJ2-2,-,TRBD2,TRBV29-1,TGCAGCGTTATGGGGGGGGCGAACACCGGGGAGCTGTTTTTT,CSVMGGANTGELFF
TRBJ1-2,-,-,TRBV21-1,TGTGCCAGCAGCAAAGCTTCAGAGAGCCCCACAGGGGGCTACACCTTC,CASSKASESPTGGYTF
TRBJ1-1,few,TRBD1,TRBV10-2,TGCGCCAGCAGTGAGTCGAAGGACAGGAGGACTTTCTTT,CASSESKDRRTFF
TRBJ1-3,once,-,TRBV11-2,TGTGCCAGCAGCTTAACCCGGGCCAACTCTGGAAACACCATATATTTT,CASSLTRANSGNTIYF
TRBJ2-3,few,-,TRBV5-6,TGTGCCAGCAAAGGGAGCACAGATACGCAGTATTTT,CASKGSTDTQYF
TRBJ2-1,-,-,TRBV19,TGTGCCAGTAGTATAGGGGACCGGGCGGGAAATGAGCAGTTCTTC,CASSIGDRAGNEQFF
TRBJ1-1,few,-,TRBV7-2,TGTGCCAGCAGCTTAGCGGGTCCGAACACTGAAGCTTTCTTT,CASSLAGPNTEAFF
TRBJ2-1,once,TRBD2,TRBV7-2,TGTGCCAGCAGCCGAGAGGCGGGAGTCGGCGATGAGCAGTTCTTC,CASSREAGVGDEQFF
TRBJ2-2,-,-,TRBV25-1,TGTGCCAGCAGTGGATACGACGGGACCGGGGAGCTGTTTTTT,CASSGYDGTGELFF
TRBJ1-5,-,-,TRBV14,TGTGCCAGCAGCCAAGGGGGGCTCGGTAATCAGCCCCAGCATTTT,CASSQGGLGNQPQHF
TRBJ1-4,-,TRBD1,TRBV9,TGTGCCAGCAGCGCCCGGGACAGGGTTAATGAAAAACTGTTTTTT,CASSARDRVNEKLFF
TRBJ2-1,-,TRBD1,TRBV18,TGTGCCAGCTCCCAGATAGGGACAGGGGATCGGAGAGAGCAGTTCTTC,CASSQIGTGDRREQFF
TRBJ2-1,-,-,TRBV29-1,TGCAGCGTTGACCCCCGAAGTGGGGCATACAATGAGCAGTTCTTC,CSVDPRSGAYNEQFF
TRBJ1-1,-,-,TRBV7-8,TGTGCCAGCAGCTTCCCGGGGACAAGGGTGATTTTC,CASSFPGTRVIF
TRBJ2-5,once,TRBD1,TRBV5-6,TGTGCCAGCAGCCGGGACAGCCAAGAGACCCAGTACTTC,CASSRDSQETQYF
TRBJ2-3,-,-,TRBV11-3,TGTGCCAGCAGCTTCGAGACGAAGATTAGCACAGATACGCAGTATTTT,CASSFETKISTDTQYF
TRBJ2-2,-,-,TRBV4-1,TGCGCCAGCAGCCCTGGCCCCTACCAAGCGAACACCGGGGAGCTGTTTTTT,CASSPGPYQANTGELFF
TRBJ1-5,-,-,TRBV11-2,TGTGCCAGCAGCTTAGGCAGGGATGTGTATGGCAATCAGCCCCAGCATTTT,CASSLGRDVYGNQPQHF
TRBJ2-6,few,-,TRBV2,TGTGCCAGTCTAGAGTCTGGGGCCAACGTCCTGACTTTC,CASLESGANVLTF
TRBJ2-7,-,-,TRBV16,TGTGCCAGCAGCCCAAGGGCCCTTACCTACGAGCAGTACTTC,CASSPRALTYEQYF
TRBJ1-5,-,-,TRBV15,TGTGCCACCAGCAGAAAATCCGACGGGAATCAGCCCCAGCATTTT,CATSRKSDGNQPQHF
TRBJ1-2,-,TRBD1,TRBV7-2,TGTGCCAGCAGCCCCATAATAGGGGGCGTCTATGGCTACACCTTC,CASSPIIGGVYGYTF
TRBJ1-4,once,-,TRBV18,TGTGCCAGCTCACAGGGACAATCCGCGACTAATGAAAAACTGTTTTTT,CASSQGQSATNEKLFF